The 31 T cell receptor beta chains in this list originate from one sample, sequenced in a study of STAT3 mutations in large granular lymphocyte leukemia. Regarding the study as a whole: At least one immunodominant TCR beta clonotype appeared in every T-cell large granular lymphocyte leukemia patient.

Assay used: immunoSEQ multiplex PCR; TCRdb lists only in-frame clones, some missing. The data show about 19,000 clones, about nine tenths seen once. Their cognate antigens are unknown. Sequencing was done on a sample of peripheral blood mononuclear cells. These receptors came from a man between 60 and 75 years old with T-cell large granular lymphocyte leukemia. Some clones in this sample may be carry-over from other donors' samples.

This chain links TRBV5-1 with TRBJ1-2; no clear D. Deletions cut 4 bases from V and 8 bases from J, with 18 bases between. The germline V gene has CDR1 SGHRS and CDR2 YFSETQ. CDR3 length: 14 amino acids. CDR3 loop: CASSERTTPGGYTF. The DNA for the CDR3 is TGCGCCAGCAGCGAGCGGACGACGCCGGGAGGCTACACCTTC.

The count of this clone is one. This chain joins TRBV7-2 and TRBJ1-5; D remains ambiguous. The V end lost 5 bases, the J end lost 5 bases, and 7 bases lay between the germline ends. Germline assignment: CDR1 SGHTA and CDR2 FQGNSA. This CDR3 has 12 residues. The CDR3 bases are TGTGCCAGCAGCATGGACCATCAGCCCCAGCATTTT. Translation gives CASSMDHQPQHF.

The chain is built from TRBV11-1 and TRBJ2-5; D gene unclear. The germline gives CDR1 SGHAT, CDR2 FQDESV (reference sequence). V gave up 2 bases and J gave up 2 bases, with 9 bases separating them. The CDR3 runs 14 residues. CDR3 residues: CASSLTVGQETQYF. The CDR3 bases are TGTGCCAGCAGCTTAACTGTCGGGCAAGAGACCCAGTACTTC.

The V gene is TRBV6-6, the J gene TRBJ1-5, with a possible D match to TRBD1 (5 bases). CDR3 length equals 14 residues. The V end was cut by 5 bases, the J end by 5 bases, with 13 bases between. The germline gives CDR1 MNHNY, CDR2 SVGAGI (reference sequence). This CDR3 reads CASSPQGQDQPQHF. CDR3 DNA sequence: TGTGCCAGCAGTCCTCAGGGTCAGGATCAGCCCCAGCATTTT.

The gene calls are TRBV5-4 and TRBJ1-6; 10 bases line up with TRBD1. CDR1 and CDR2 from the germline V gene are SGHNT and YYREEE (reference sequence). Unmatched junction bases numbered 6, after V lost 4 bases and J lost 8 bases. CDR3 length: 15 amino acids. The CDR3 coding sequence is TGTGCCAGCAGCACCAGGACAGGGGGTGATTCACCCCTCCACTTT. This codes for CASSTRTGGDSPLHF.

The chain carries TRBV5-4 and TRBJ2-7, with a weak D call TRBD2 (6 bases). Trimming left V 2 bases short and J 3 bases short, with 18 bases between. The CDR3 runs 16 residues. From germline, CDR1 is SGHNT and CDR2 YYREEE (reference sequence). The CDR3 bases are TGTGCCAGCAGCTTAGGTTCCGGAGGGAATAGCTACGAGCAGTACTTC. Its translation: CASSLGSGGNSYEQYF. The full variable domain, in which reference TRBV5-4 and TRBJ2-7 provide the parts outside the CDR3, is ETGVTQSPTHLIKTRGQQVTLRCSSQSGHNTVSWYQQALGQGPQFIFQYYREEENGRGNFPPRFSGLQFPNYSSELNVNALELDDSALYLCASSLGSGGNSYEQYFGPGTRLTVT.

The count of this clone is one. V and J are TRBV27 and TRBJ1-6, with a possible D match to TRBD1 (5 bases). The CDR3 extends over 17 amino acids. The germline V gene has CDR1 MNHEY and CDR2 SMNVEV (reference sequence). The V end lost 5 bases, the J end lost 8 bases, and 22 bases lay between the germline ends. The CDR3 DNA reads TGTGCCAGCAGTCCACATATGGGGACGCTGTGGGATTCACCCCTCCACTTT. This sequence encodes CASSPHMGTLWDSPLHF.

The chain recombines TRBV4-2 with TRBJ2-7; D is undetermined. CDR1 and CDR2 from the germline V gene are LGHNA and YNFKEQ. Trimming removed 2 bases from V and 2 bases from J, with 7 bases in between. The CDR3 sequence is 13 residues long. The CDR3, as DNA: TGTGCCAGCAGCCAACCCCCGGCCTACGAGCAGTACTTC. This encodes CASSQPPAYEQYF.

V usage is TRBV7-2 and J usage is TRBJ2-7, with D unclear. Germline CDR1 is SGHTA and CDR2 is FQGNSA. Trimming took off 6 bases at V and 7 bases at J, with 16 bases between the two ends. CDR3 length equals 13 residues. The CDR3 nucleotides read TGTGCCAGCAGACTGCTTGACTTGGGAGAGCAGTACTTC. It specifies CASRLLDLGEQYF.

The chain joins TRBV5-6 to TRBJ1-3; D may be TRBD1 (6 bases). The CDR3 is 15 residues long. Trimming left V 0 bases short and J 4 bases short, with 11 bases between. Germline assignment: CDR1 SGHDT and CDR2 YYEEEE. CDR3 sequence reads: CASSLGSGAGNTIYF. In nucleotides, the CDR3 is TGTGCCAGCAGCTTGGGCTCGGGGGCGGGAAACACCATATATTTT.

The chain employs TRBV25-1 and TRBJ2-1, with TRBD1 as a possible D gene (6 bases). V lost 6 bases and J lost 9, with 12 bases in between. CDR1 MGHDK and CDR2 SYGVNS come from the germline V gene. The CDR3 is 12 residues long. For the CDR3, the DNA is TGTGCCAGCAGCGGACAGTTTGGTGAGCAGTTCTTC. As protein: CASSGQFGEQFF.

The chain uses TRBV5-5 and TRBJ1-1, with a weak D call TRBD1 (5 bases). CDR3 size: 18 residues. Germline-derived CDR1 and CDR2 are SGHKS and YYEKEE (reference sequence). Trimming took 0 bases from V and 1 from J, leaving 19 bases between them. CDR3 residues: CASSLAPSLGGGNTEAFF. The DNA of the CDR3 is TGTGCCAGCAGCTTGGCCCCCAGCCTAGGCGGGGGGAACACTGAAGCTTTCTTT.

This rearrangement joins TRBV27 to TRBJ2-3; 8 nucleotides match TRBD2. Trimming cost V 2 bases and J 2 bases; bases outside gene matches: 6. The CDR3 spans 16 residues. Germline CDR1 MNHEY, CDR2 SMNVEV (reference sequence). The CDR3 coding sequence is TGTGCCAGCAGTTTAGGCGGGAGGTCTCCCACAGATACGCAGTATTTT. Translation gives CASSLGGRSPTDTQYF.

The chain is built from TRBV30 and TRBJ1-5; tentatively, D is TRBD1 (6 bases). V was cut by 2 bases and J by 7 bases, with 24 bases left in between. CDR1 and CDR2 from the germline V gene are GTSNPN and SVGIG (reference sequence). The CDR3 runs to 17 residues. The CDR3, as DNA: TGTGCCTGGAGTCCTCACTTGACCGGGACAAGCGAACAGCCCCAGCATTTT. It translates to CAWSPHLTGTSEQPQHF.

The chain recombines TRBV6-5 with TRBJ2-7; 7 bases are shared with TRBD2. Per the germline V gene, CDR1 is MNHEY and CDR2 is SVGAGI. This CDR3 region has 14 residues. V dropped 4 bases and J dropped 3; count of bases not matched to a gene: 6. Here the CDR3 DNA reads TGTGCCAGCAGTTCTCTAGCGGAGTTCTACGAGCAGTACTTC. Protein sequence: CASSSLAEFYEQYF.

This clone was seen more than once but under ten times. The chain links TRBV19 to TRBJ1-2; D not resolved. V was shortened by 5 bases and J by 3 bases, with 13 bases between the two germline ends. Looked up from germline, CDR1 is LNHDA and CDR2 is SQIVND (reference sequence). The CDR3 spans 14 residues. As DNA, the CDR3 is TGTGCCAGTAGTCTAGGAGGGTCCGACTATGGCTACACCTTC. Translating it yields CASSLGGSDYGYTF.

This clone was seen only once. The chain has TRBV6-6 and TRBJ1-1; D may be TRBD1 (6 bases). Trimming stripped 6 bases from V and 0 bases from J, with 11 bases between. Per the germline V gene, CDR1 is MNHNY and CDR2 is SVGAGI (reference sequence). The CDR3 extends over 14 amino acids. The CDR3 reads CASSWTDMNTEAFF. CDR3 coding DNA: TGTGCCAGCAGCTGGACAGACATGAACACTGAAGCTTTCTTT.

The count of this clone is one. The chain combines TRBV19 with TRBJ1-1; no clear D. The CDR3 is 16 residues long. CDR1 LNHDA and CDR2 SQIVND come from the germline V gene (reference sequence). Trimming took 5 bases from V and 2 from J, leaving 18 bases between them. DNA for the CDR3: TGTGCCAGTAGTCTCCCGGGTGCGCTTGGAAACACTGAAGCTTTCTTT. Its protein is CASSLPGALGNTEAFF.

CDR3 in amino acids: CASARDFSGANVLTF. The CDR3 region has the DNA TGTGCCAGCGCTCGGGACTTCTCTGGGGCCAACGTCCTGACTTTC. The genes are TRBV2 and TRBJ2-6; possible D gene TRBD2, 6 bases. V shed 8 bases and J shed 0 bases, with 11 bases lying between them. The CDR3 covers 15 residues. Germline-derived CDR1 and CDR2 are SNHLY and FYNNEI.

This CDR3 reads CASSLDGRDRGYEQYF. The CDR3 DNA reads as TGTGCCAGCAGCTTGGACGGCCGGGACAGGGGTTACGAGCAGTACTTC. V usage is TRBV5-5 and J usage is TRBJ2-7; 10 nucleotides line up with TRBD1. The CDR3 runs to 16 residues. The V gene end was trimmed by 0 bases and the J gene end by 4 bases; junction bases not matched to a gene: 7. CDR1 is SGHKS and CDR2 is YYEKEE in the germline V gene (reference sequence).

This clone has just one count. This chain joins TRBV5-5 and TRBJ2-7; D assignment may be TRBD1 or TRBD2 (5 bases each). This CDR3 has 15 residues. The germline CDR1 and CDR2 sequences are SGHKS and YYEKEE (reference sequence). V lost 4 bases and J 4 bases, leaving 18 bases between the germline ends. The CDR3 protein is CASSQDRDGEYEQYF. CDR3 nucleotide sequence: TGTGCCAGCAGCCAAGACCGGGACGGGGAATACGAGCAGTACTTC.

Details on this clone: One end of the junction does not line up with germline, which may come from a read error. The V call is TRBV7-7, the J call TRBJ2-7, with TRBD2 matching over 8 bases. The germline CDR1 and CDR2 sequences are SSHAT and FNYEAQ (reference sequence). This CDR3 spans 14 amino acids. The CDR3 DNA sequence: TGTGCTAGCAGCTTGGGACTAGGCACTTACGAGCAGTACTTC. Protein sequence: CASSLGLGTYEQYF.

This clone was observed once. V usage is TRBV5-1 and J usage is TRBJ2-3; D is undetermined. V was shortened by 0 bases and J by 7 bases, with 9 bases between the two germline ends. The CDR3 spans 13 residues. Germline lookup yields CDR1 SGHRS and CDR2 YFSETQ. CDR3 coding DNA: TGCGCCAGCAGCTTGGAGGGCCAGCATACGCAGTATTTT. Residues: CASSLEGQHTQYF.

This chain connects TRBV6-5 to TRBJ2-1; D may be TRBD2 (6 bases). V gave up 5 bases and J gave up 9 bases, with 8 bases separating them. Germline V CDR1 and CDR2: MNHEY, SVGAGI. The CDR3 runs to 11 residues. CDR3 in amino acids: CASSGAGEQFF. Here the CDR3 DNA reads TGTGCCAGCAGTGGAGCGGGTGAGCAGTTCTTC.

The V and J genes are TRBV7-9 and TRBJ2-3, with 8 positions matching TRBD1. With 0 bases clipped from V and 6 bases from J, the junction kept 5 bases outside the gene matches. The germline V gene has CDR1 SEHNR and CDR2 FQNEAQ (reference sequence). The CDR3 sequence is 15 residues long. CDR3 region: CASSLAGQGADTQYF. CDR3 sequence (DNA): TGTGCCAGCAGCTTAGCAGGGCAGGGGGCCGATACGCAGTATTTT. The variable domain in full, completed from reference TRBV7-9 and TRBJ2-3, reads DTGVSQNPRHKITKRGQNVTFRCDPISEHNRLYWYRQTLGQGPEFLTYFQNEAQLEKSRLLSDRFSAERPKGSFSTLEIQRTEQGDSAMYLCASSLAGQGADTQYFGPGTRLTVL.

This chain links TRBV5-1 with TRBJ2-3; 9 bases map to TRBD2. Per the germline V gene, CDR1 is SGHRS and CDR2 is YFSETQ. J was trimmed by 4 bases and V by 1 base; bases with no gene match: 4. CDR3 length: 15 amino acids. The CDR3, as DNA: TGCGCCAGCAGCTTGAGTAGCGGGAGCGCAGATACGCAGTATTTT. This sequence encodes CASSLSSGSADTQYF.

This rearrangement joins TRBV14 to TRBJ1-6; 7 bases are a match to TRBD1. The germline V gene has CDR1 SGHDN and CDR2 FVKESK. V lost 2 bases, J lost 0 bases, and 7 bases stayed unmatched. The CDR3 spans 18 residues. The CDR3 DNA is TGTGCCAGCAGCCAACTCAGGGGGACCGGCTCCTATAATTCACCCCTCCACTTT. Amino acids: CASSQLRGTGSYNSPLHF.

The chain is built from TRBV28 and TRBJ1-2; 7 nucleotides align to TRBD1. The germline V gene has CDR1 MDHEN and CDR2 SYDVKM. The J segment lost 5 bases and the V segment lost 6 bases, leaving 3 bases of the junction unmatched. The CDR3 runs 12 residues. The CDR3 DNA is TGTGCCAGCAGCACGACAGGGTATGGCTACACCTTC. Translating gives CASSTTGYGYTF.

J is TRBJ1-5 and V is TRBV19; 8 bases agree with TRBD1. V was clipped by 5 bases and J by 6 bases; unmatched bases: 12. The CDR3 is 16 amino acids. From germline, CDR1 is LNHDA and CDR2 SQIVND (reference sequence). The CDR3 region has the DNA TGTGCCAGTAGTCCCCGGGCAGGGGGCTCGAGTCAGCCCCAGCATTTT. It codes for CASSPRAGGSSQPQHF. Full variable domain (outside the CDR3, taken from reference TRBV19 and TRBJ1-5): DGGITQSPKYLFRKEGQNVTLSCEQNLNHDAMYWYRQDPGQGLRLIYYSQIVNDFQKGDIAEGYSVSREKKESFPLTVTSAQKNPTAFYLCASSPRAGGSSQPQHFGDGTRLSIL.

V is TRBV5-4 and J is TRBJ1-2; D perhaps matches TRBD1 (5 bases). There are 16 residues in the CDR3. The germline V and J ends were trimmed by 4 bases and 6 bases, with 22 bases remaining between them. The germline gives CDR1 SGHNT, CDR2 YYREEE (reference sequence). DNA of the CDR3: TGTGCCAGCAGCGCCCCGACGGGGACTAGGGAAAATGGCTACACCTTC. It encodes CASSAPTGTRENGYTF.

The chain uses TRBV27 and TRBJ2-5; 10 bases are a match to TRBD1. J lost 7 bases, V lost 5 bases, and 10 bases had no gene match. This CDR3 contains 15 residues. Germline V gene data show CDR1 as MNHEY and CDR2 as SMNVEV (reference sequence). CDR3 in amino acids: CASSLRQGALGTQYF. CDR3 nucleotide sequence: TGTGCCAGCAGTCTCCGACAGGGGGCTCTAGGGACCCAGTACTTC.